This T cell receptor beta chain is drawn from a study of T cells in Graves' hyperthyroidism and ophthalmopathy. This clonotype was detected only a few times. The antigen is unknown. Uncontrolled infection, other autoimmune disease, pregnancy or lactation disqualified patients from enrolment. It was roughly 10 ml of fresh peripheral blood that supplied the PBMCs. Researchers amplified the TCR beta CDR3 regions from RNA transcripts. TCR CDR3 underwent first-round RT-PCR with the HTBI primer set. TCRdb fed the multiplex PCR reads into MiXCR, producing one record per CDR3 protein. The repertoire holds about 500,000 distinct CDR3 sequences, with approximately 15% as singletons. The study, taken as a whole, reports: Among clonotypes expanded in thyroid above 0.001, most were also found in blood.

This CDR3 region has 15 residues. Looked up from germline, CDR1 is LGHDT and CDR2 is YNNKEL (reference sequence). V trimming: 9 bases; J trimming: 5 bases; junction bases outside the gene matches: 7. The sequenced sample consisted of blood. V is TRBV3-1 and J is TRBJ2-2; the match to TRBD2 covers 12 bases. This clonotype originated in a woman aged 18 to 35 with Graves' hyperthyroidism. The chain's CDR3 is CASTRLAGETGELFF. The CDR3 DNA is TGTGCCAGTACTCGACTAGCGGGGGAAACCGGGGAGCTGTTTTTT.